The rows below give T cell receptor beta chains drawn from one sample of a study of T cell clonotyping in hematopoietic cell transplantation. Using immunoSEQ multiplex PCR, the repertoire was profiled, and TCRdb retains in-frame clones only, with some absent. The sample has about 45,000 clones; 90% to 95% are singletons. Material: peripheral blood mononuclear cells. The receptors were gathered from a woman between 50 and 59 years old in good health. Some clones in this sample may be carry-over from other donors' samples. Each CDR3 is given with its conserved first and last residue. A D gene is named only where the DNA matches it firmly. Not all rows give a size; the values are once, few, many and, for expanded clones, a class.

>TRBJ2-5|.|TRBV25-1|.
CASSASRLGETQYF
TGTGCCAGCAGTGCGTCCAGGCTGGGGGAGACCCAGTACTTC
>TRBJ1-1|.|TRBV27|.
CASSPEAFF
TGTGCCAGCAGCCCAGAAGCTTTCTTT
>TRBJ2-2|.|TRBV2|.
CASSFDRNTGELFF
TGTGCCAGCAGCTTTGACAGGAACACCGGGGAGCTGTTTTTT
>TRBJ2-7|.|TRBV4-3|.
CASSQDEFTGINEQYF
TGCGCCAGCAGCCAAGACGAATTTACAGGAATTAACGAGCAGTACTTC
>TRBJ2-3|.|TRBV6-1|.
CASSDRGLGTDTQYF
TGTGCCAGCAGTGACAGGGGTTTAGGTACAGATACGCAGTATTTT
>TRBJ1-5|once|TRBV6-7|.
CASSPPGRGRDQPQHF
TGTGCCAGCAGTCCCCCGGGCAGGGGCAGGGATCAGCCCCAGCATTTT
>TRBJ2-7|.|TRBV6-6|.
CASSPGTTLSSYEQYF
TGTGCCAGCAGTCCCGGAACAACTCTAAGCTCCTACGAGCAGTACTTC
>TRBJ1-5|.|TRBV19|.
CASSISRGSSNQPQHF
TGTGCCAGTAGTATTTCAAGAGGGAGTAGCAATCAGCCCCAGCATTTT
>TRBJ1-2|.|TRBV7-9|.
CASSLAVAGTYGYTF
TGTGCCAGCAGCTTAGCGGTGGCAGGGACCTATGGCTACACCTTC
>TRBJ2-5|.|TRBV2|.
CASSGGLEGTQYF
TGTGCCAGCAGTGGGGGGTTGGAGGGGACCCAGTACTTC
>TRBJ2-2|.|TRBV6-1|.
CASSESGTPAGTGELFF
TGTGCCAGCAGTGAATCCGGGACACCGGCCGGGACCGGGGAGCTGTTTTTT
>TRBJ1-1|once|TRBV7-2|.
CASSLDGMGAFF
TGTGCCAGCAGCTTAGACGGTATGGGGGCTTTCTTT
>TRBJ2-3|.|TRBV7-9|.
CASSRAGGTDTQYF
TGTGCCAGCAGCCGGGCAGGAGGCACAGATACGCAGTATTTT
>TRBJ1-2|.|TRBV25-1|.
CASSDFSSGYGYTF
TGTGCCAGCAGTGACTTCTCTTCAGGGTATGGCTACACCTTC
>TRBJ2-2|.|TRBV7-2|TRBD1
CASSHATGDTGELFF
TGTGCCAGCAGCCATGCGACAGGGGACACCGGGGAGCTGTTTTTT
>TRBJ1-2|.|TRBV5-4|TRBD1
CASSSGTENYGYTF
TGTGCCAGCAGCTCCGGGACAGAGAACTATGGCTACACCTTC
>TRBJ1-2|.|TRBV11-2|.
CASSPTRGGGGYTF
TGTGCCAGCAGTCCCACACGGGGAGGGGGTGGCTACACCTTC
>TRBJ1-5|.|TRBV7-8|.
CASSLGGGGSQHF
TGTGCCAGCAGCTTAGGAGGGGGGGGAAGCCAGCATTTT
>TRBJ1-1|.|TRBV13|.
CASSLTPGDTEAFF
TGTGCCAGCAGCTTAACCCCGGGGGACACTGAAGCTTTCTTT
>TRBJ2-7|.|TRBV6-5|.
CASSYRGLSYEQYF
TGTGCCAGCAGTTATCGGGGGCTGTCCTACGAGCAGTACTTC
>TRBJ2-2|.|TRBV30|TRBD2
CAWSVQTGGLAGARTGELFF
TGTGCCTGGAGTGTACAGACAGGAGGACTAGCGGGGGCAAGAACCGGGGAGCTGTTTTTT
>TRBJ2-3|.|TRBV7-2|.
CASSLPSTDTQYF
TGTGCCAGCAGCTTACCATCCACAGATACGCAGTATTTT
>TRBJ2-3|.|TRBV4-3|TRBD1
CASSQDRGQGGDTQYF
TGCGCCAGCAGCCAAGATAGGGGACAGGGTGGGGATACGCAGTATTTT
>TRBJ2-7|once|TRBV6-1|TRBD1
CASSEESGTGSYEQYF
TGTGCCAGCAGTGAAGAGTCCGGGACAGGGTCTTACGAGCAGTACTTC
>TRBJ2-2|.|TRBV6-4|.
CASSDSSRPLTGELFF
TGTGCCAGCAGTGACTCGAGCAGACCCCTAACCGGGGAGCTGTTTTTT
>TRBJ2-2|.|TRBV19|TRBD1
CASTGQGLTGELFF
TGTGCCAGTACGGGACAGGGACTAACCGGGGAGCTGTTTTTT
>TRBJ2-1|.|TRBV4-3|.
CASSQDRNEQFF
TGCGCCAGCAGCCAAGATCGGAACGAGCAGTTCTTC
>TRBJ2-1|.|TRBV30|TRBD2
CAWNEGGVLNEQFF
TGTGCCTGGAATGAGGGAGGGGTGTTAAATGAGCAGTTCTTC
>TRBJ2-3|.|TRBV7-3|.
CASSLLGRYTDTQYF
TGTGCCAGCAGCTTATTGGGCAGATACACAGATACGCAGTATTTT
>TRBJ2-3|.|TRBV29-1|TRBD1
CSTRQGADTQYF
TGCAGCACCCGACAGGGGGCAGATACGCAGTATTTT
>TRBJ2-7|.|TRBV28|.
CASRGGREQYF
TGTGCCAGCAGAGGGGGGCGTGAGCAGTACTTC
>TRBJ2-3|.|TRBV7-2|.
CASSLVYPGYTDTQYF
TGTGCCAGCAGCTTAGTTTATCCCGGCTACACAGATACGCAGTATTTT
>TRBJ1-3|few|TRBV6-4|.
CASSDENPRNRDSGNTIYF
TGTGCCAGCAGTGACGAGAACCCCCGTAACAGGGACTCTGGAAACACCATATATTTT